This entry lists 15 T cell receptor beta chains sequenced from one sample in a study of OX40 agonist ivuxolimab in advanced cancers. The assay was immunoSEQ multiplex PCR, and TCRdb's table has in-frame clones only and misses some. The sample includes tens of thousands of clones, about 84% seen only once; the top ten take over 2%. The sequenced sample was CD4+ or CD8+ T cells sorted from blood, obtained in a trial of the OX40 agonist ivuxolimab. The origin of the receptors is an adult with an advanced solid tumor such as melanoma, head and neck, liver or kidney cancer.

The chain couples TRBV18 to TRBJ2-5, with D perhaps TRBD1 (6 bases). V was pared by 3 bases and J by 4 bases, with 18 bases between. The CDR3 has 16 residues. Germline values: CDR1 KGHSH, CDR2 LQKENI. In DNA, the CDR3 is TGTGCCAGCTCACCGCAAAACACAGGGTTTGGAGAGACCCAGTACTTC. As protein: CASSPQNTGFGETQYF.

This clone was observed a handful of times. The rearrangement uses TRBV6-5 and TRBJ1-5; D is unclear. Trimming shortened V by 0 bases and J by 5 bases, and 8 bases separated the two germline ends. CDR3 size: 14 residues. Germline CDR1 and CDR2: MNHEY and SVGAGI. The CDR3 DNA reads as TGTGCCAGCAGTTACTCGACCGGGGATCAGCCCCAGCATTTT. Protein sequence: CASSYSTGDQPQHF.

V usage is TRBV15 and J usage is TRBJ2-1, with D tentatively TRBD1 or TRBD2 (5 bases each). This CDR3 has 16 amino acids. Germline CDR1 reads LNHNV; CDR2 reads YYDKDF (reference sequence). Trimming stripped 1 base from V and 6 bases from J, with 16 bases between. The CDR3 DNA follows: TGTGCCACCAGCAGAGTGGGTGTGGGGGTGGTCAATGAGCAGTTCTTC. This gives the protein CATSRVGVGVVNEQFF.

V and J are TRBV4-1 and TRBJ1-5; tentatively, D is TRBD1 (5 bases). V lost 2 bases and J lost 1, with 12 bases in between. The CDR3 has 16 residues. The V gene's germline CDR1 is MGHRA and CDR2 YSYEKL. CDR3 DNA sequence: TGCGCCAGCAGCCAACATTTCGGGGGGAGCAATCAGCCCCAGCATTTT. The encoded protein is CASSQHFGGSNQPQHF.

This clone was found a few times. This chain joins TRBV5-6 and TRBJ1-2, with D tentatively TRBD1 (6 bases). The CDR3 loop spans 15 amino acids. CDR1 and CDR2 from the germline V gene are SGHDT and YYEEEE. Trimming took 5 bases from V and 6 from J, leaving 20 bases between them. CDR3 amino acids: CASRPRGGGRHGYTF. The CDR3 DNA sequence: TGTGCCAGCAGACCCCGAGGAGGGGGTCGCCATGGCTACACCTTC.

V usage is TRBV5-6 and J usage is TRBJ1-2; tentative D call: TRBD1 (6 bases). The V and J ends lost 4 bases and 3 bases respectively, with 13 bases between them. The CDR3 runs to 14 residues. The V gene's germline CDR1 is SGHDT and CDR2 YYEEEE. The CDR3 reads CASSQHRADYGYTF. The CDR3 coding sequence is TGTGCCAGCAGCCAACACAGGGCCGACTATGGCTACACCTTC.

The V and J genes are TRBV7-9 and TRBJ2-4; 7 bases fit TRBD2. V lost 8 bases to trimming and J lost 7 bases; unmatched junction nucleotides: 8. The CDR3 consists of 13 residues. Germline CDR1 reads SEHNR; CDR2 reads FQNEAQ (reference sequence). CDR3 sequence: CASHDGEGNIQYF. The CDR3 DNA sequence: TGTGCCAGCCACGACGGGGAGGGTAACATTCAGTACTTC. Filled out from reference TRBV7-9 and TRBJ2-4, the complete variable domain reads DTGVSQNPRHKITKRGQNVTFRCDPISEHNRLYWYRQTLGQGPEFLTYFQNEAQLEKSRLLSDRFSAERPKGSFSTLEIQRTEQGDSAMYLCASHDGEGNIQYFGAGTRLSVL.

For the CDR3, the DNA is TGTGCCAGCAGCCAGGCGAGTGGGGGAGATACGCAGTATTTT. This gives the protein CASSQASGGDTQYF. V gene TRBV5-4 combines with J gene TRBJ2-3; D may be TRBD1 or TRBD2 (5 bases each). Germline V gene lookup returns CDR1 SGHNT and CDR2 YYREEE (reference sequence). The ends were cut back, 4 bases at V and 5 bases at J, with 14 bases in the middle. The CDR3 runs to 14 residues.

V and J are TRBV28 and TRBJ2-3; 12 positions match TRBD2. The length of the CDR3 is 17 residues. Trimming took 8 bases from V and 6 from J; bases not matched to a gene: 15. In germline, CDR1 is MDHEN, CDR2 SYDVKM. The CDR3 is CASVAILLAGGPDTQYF. As DNA, the CDR3 is TGTGCCAGCGTAGCGATTCTCCTAGCGGGGGGGCCGGATACGCAGTATTTT.

The rearrangement uses TRBV2 and TRBJ1-2, with no clear D. The CDR3 contains 13 residues. V was pared by 7 bases and J by 7 bases, with 16 bases between. Germline V lookup: CDR1 SNHLY, CDR2 FYNNEI. In nucleotides, the CDR3 is TGTGCCAGCAAAGGGAGAACAGTCGGTGGCTACACCTTC. Protein product: CASKGRTVGGYTF.

The chain recombines TRBV2 with TRBJ2-7, with D uncertain. The CDR3 loop spans 14 amino acids. Deletions cut 0 bases from V and 2 bases from J, with 8 bases between. Germline lookup yields CDR1 SNHLY and CDR2 FYNNEI. In nucleotides, the CDR3 is TGTGCCAGCAGTGAAGCCCGGTACCCCTACGAGCAGTACTTC. This translates into CASSEARYPYEQYF.

V is TRBV11-2 and J is TRBJ2-1; D is perhaps TRBD1 or TRBD2 (5 bases each). Germline V CDR1 and CDR2: SGHAT, FQNNGV. Trimming shortened V by 5 bases and J by 5 bases, and 22 bases separated the two germline ends. The CDR3 spans 17 residues. CDR3: CASSHQTGRGPNNEQFF. In DNA form, the CDR3 reads TGTGCCAGCAGCCACCAAACGGGACGGGGTCCGAACAATGAGCAGTTCTTC.

The chain couples TRBV20-1 to TRBJ2-5; the D call may be TRBD1 or TRBD2 (6 bases each). Trimming removed 5 bases at V and 5 bases at J, with 9 bases between. In germline, CDR1 is DFQATT, CDR2 SNEGSKA (reference sequence). There are 11 residues in the CDR3. CDR3 sequence reads: CSARGLETQYF. The CDR3 nucleotides are TGCAGTGCTCGGGGGCTCGAGACCCAGTACTTC.

This chain links TRBV19 with TRBJ2-7; D is perhaps TRBD2 (5 bases). The CDR3 is 14 residues long. Trimming shortened V by 6 bases and J by 6 bases, and 18 bases separated the two germline ends. Per the germline V gene, CDR1 is LNHDA and CDR2 is SQIVND (reference sequence). The DNA of the CDR3 is TGTGCCAGTAGCCCCCAGCACCAAGCGGTCGAGCAGTACTTC. Translation gives CASSPQHQAVEQYF.

The chain combines TRBV28 with TRBJ2-4; 9 bases align to TRBD2. The CDR3 totals 15 residues. V was clipped by 3 bases and J by 8 bases; unmatched bases: 8. CDR1 MDHEN and CDR2 SYDVKM come from the germline V gene. DNA of the CDR3: TGTGCCAGCAGTTTTTTGCGGGGGGGCCGGTACATTCAGTACTTC. It codes for CASSFLRGGRYIQYF.